These T cell receptor beta chains were read from a single sample in a study of read filtering for tumor transcriptome and immune sequencing. In TCRdb, the reads were re-called with MiXCR into one record per CDR3 protein. This sample has over 45,000 distinct CDR3 sequences; more than 10% occur once, and the top ten carry approximately 15%. The sequenced sample was a population of CD138-negative cells sorted from bone marrow. The source is a donor at least 40 years old with multiple myeloma. CDR3s include the opening cysteine and the closing phenylalanine or tryptophan. Fields, in order: clone size, D gene, V gene, J gene, CDR3 protein, CDR3 DNA. A D gene is named only where the DNA matches it firmly. Size tells how often a clone was seen (once, few, many) or the class of an expanded clone, and some rows leave it out.

size: many; D: TRBD2; V: TRBV12-3/TRBV12-4; J: TRBJ2-2; CDR3: CASSRTSGRGFGELFF; DNA: TGTGCCAGCAGTCGTACTAGCGGGAGGGGGTTCGGGGAGCTGTTTTTT
size: few; D: NA; V: TRBV13; J: TRBJ1-3; CDR3: CASSLGGSQGNTIYF; DNA: TGTGCCAGCAGCTTAGGTGGCAGCCAAGGAAACACCATATATTTT
size: many; D: NA; V: TRBV30; J: TRBJ2-5; CDR3: CAWSGRQRETQYF; DNA: TGTGCCTGGAGTGGACGACAGCGCGAGACCCAGTACTTC
size: many; D: TRBD1; V: TRBV29-1; J: TRBJ2-3; CDR3: CSFQGAGTDTQYF; DNA: TGCAGCTTCCAGGGGGCAGGAACAGATACGCAGTATTTT
size: many; D: NA; V: TRBV23-1; J: TRBJ2-1; CDR3: CASSQSGEEGWCEQFF; DNA: TGCGCCAGCAGTCAGTCGGGGGAGGAGGGTTGGTGTGAGCAGTTCTTC
size: many; D: TRBD2; V: TRBV2; J: TRBJ2-3; CDR3: CASRVTSGRTDTQYF; DNA: TGTGCCAGCAGGGTTACTAGCGGGAGAACTGATACGCAGTATTTT
size: many; D: NA; V: TRBV7-2; J: TRBJ2-5; CDR3: CASSLVWTAQETQYF; DNA: TGTGCCAGCAGCTTAGTATGGACAGCCCAAGAGACCCAGTACTTC
size: many; D: NA; V: TRBV30; J: TRBJ2-2; CDR3: CAWSVVARVAGGLFF; DNA: TGTGCCTGGAGTGTTGTAGCGAGGGTCGCCGGGGGGCTGTTTTTT
size: many; D: TRBD2; V: TRBV6-2/TRBV6-3; J: TRBJ2-1; CDR3: CASSKIAGGYNEQFF; DNA: TGTGCCAGCTCCAAAATAGCGGGAGGGTACAATGAGCAGTTCTTC
size: many; D: NA; V: TRBV20-1; J: TRBJ2-1; CDR3: CSAQKGADVPGEQFF; DNA: TGCAGTGCTCAAAAAGGGGCGGACGTCCCGGGTGAGCAGTTCTTC
size: many; D: TRBD2; V: TRBV20-1; J: TRBJ2-3; CDR3: CSGERGDTQYF; DNA: TGCAGTGGTGAGCGGGGAGATACGCAGTATTTT
size: many; D: TRBD2; V: TRBV24-1; J: TRBJ2-1; CDR3: CATSPTSGDYNEQFF; DNA: TGTGCCACCAGCCCTACTAGCGGGGATTACAATGAGCAGTTCTTC
size: many; D: NA; V: TRBV2; J: TRBJ2-1; CDR3: CASSGLGEQFF; DNA: TGTGCCAGCAGTGGACTAGGGGAGCAGTTCTTC
size: many; D: NA; V: TRBV3-1; J: TRBJ2-5; CDR3: CASSRAWREETQYF; DNA: TGTGCCAGCAGTCGTGCGTGGAGGGAAGAGACCCAGTACTTC
size: many; D: TRBD2; V: TRBV20-1; J: TRBJ2-1; CDR3: CSARELWRLGTSGTNEQFF; DNA: TGCAGTGCTAGAGAGCTGTGGAGGCTCGGGACTAGCGGGACCAATGAGCAGTTCTTC
size: many; D: NA; V: TRBV2; J: TRBJ2-5; CDR3: CASSVTYQETQYF; DNA: TGTGCCAGCAGTGTAACGTACCAAGAGACCCAGTACTTC
size: many; D: NA; V: TRBV5-8; J: TRBJ2-3; CDR3: CASSLALRARVTDTQYF; DNA: TGTGCCAGCAGCTTGGCCTTGCGGGCTAGGGTGACAGATACGCAGTATTTT
size: many; D: NA; V: TRBV11-2; J: TRBJ1-1; CDR3: CASSAKQGNTEAFF; DNA: TGTGCCAGCAGCGCAAAACAGGGGAACACTGAAGCTTTCTTT
size: many; D: NA; V: TRBV20-1; J: TRBJ2-1; CDR3: CSARVAGYNEQFF; DNA: TGCAGTGCTAGAGTAGCAGGGTACAATGAGCAGTTCTTC
size: many; D: TRBD2; V: TRBV5-1; J: TRBJ2-1; CDR3: CASSLDASGYNEQFF; DNA: TGCGCCAGCAGCTTGGATGCTAGCGGCTACAATGAGCAGTTCTTC
size: many; D: TRBD1; V: TRBV29-1; J: TRBJ1-5; CDR3: CSVRDRSNQPQHF; DNA: TGCAGCGTTAGGGACAGATCCAATCAGCCCCAGCATTTT
size: NA; D: TRBD1; V: TRBV7-9; J: TRBJ2-7; CDR3: CASSSGTGPYEQYF; DNA: TGTGCCAGCAGCTCCGGGACAGGGCCTTACGAGCAGTACTTC
size: many; D: NA; V: TRBV20-1; J: TRBJ2-4; CDR3: CSAKDTSHKNIQYF; DNA: TGCAGTGCAAAAGACACATCCCACAAAAACATTCAGTACTTC
size: few; D: NA; V: TRBV30; J: TRBJ2-2; CDR3: CAWSLDTGELFF; DNA: TGTGCCTGGAGTCTGGATACCGGGGAGCTGTTTTTT
size: many; D: NA; V: TRBV9; J: TRBJ2-1; CDR3: CASSVTSGLTLNEQFF; DNA: TGTGCCAGCAGCGTAACCAGCGGGTTGACTTTGAATGAGCAGTTCTTC
size: many; D: NA; V: TRBV20-1; J: TRBJ1-5; CDR3: CSASGDNNQPQHF; DNA: TGCAGTGCTAGTGGGGACAACAATCAGCCCCAGCATTTT
size: many; D: NA; V: TRBV5-1; J: TRBJ1-4; CDR3: CASRQGSEKLFF; DNA: TGCGCCAGCAGGCAGGGGAGTGAAAAACTGTTTTTT
size: many; D: TRBD2; V: TRBV4-2; J: TRBJ2-1; CDR3: CASSQGTSGRIEQFF; DNA: TGCGCCAGCAGCCAAGGTACTAGCGGGAGGATTGAGCAGTTCTTC